This TCR beta chain came from a study of Graves' ophthalmopathy and Graves' hyperthyroidism. Study overall: Peripheral blood was gathered at the point of initial diagnosis, before any treatment started.

Ten or more counts support this clonotype. Amplification of TCR beta CDR3 regions used RNA transcripts. HTBI-primed RT-PCR formed the first round, and a multiplex PCR formed the second. MiXCR was run by TCRdb on the multiplex PCR reads, yielding one entry per CDR3 protein. This sample has roughly 410,000 distinct CDR3 sequences, with approximately 15% found just once. Sequenced: peripheral blood. This sequence was found in a woman younger than 30 with stable Graves' hyperthyroidism.

CDR3 nucleotides: TGTGCCAGCAGCTTAGCCCAGGACACTGAAGCTTTCTTT. Amino acid sequence: CASSLAQDTEAFF. The chain links TRBV7-9 to TRBJ1-1; D gene unclear. Per the germline V gene, CDR1 is SEHNR and CDR2 is FQNEAQ (reference sequence). V lost 0 bases and J lost 3, with 5 bases in between. This CDR3 comprises 13 residues.